The clone carrying this T cell receptor beta chain was detected ten times or more. The data originate from a study of technical replicates of blood from a handful of donors. The V gene lost 3 bases and the J gene lost 2 bases, with 14 bases spanning the gap. Germline loops: CDR1 SGHVS, CDR2 FQNEAQ. The CDR3 is made up of 15 amino acids. Some clones are missing from TCRdb's copy, which holds only in-frame ones; the method was immunoSEQ multiplex PCR. The sample holds 76,000 or so clones, about 86% seen once. The genes are TRBV7-8 and TRBJ2-7; a possible D gene is TRBD2 (6 bases). Sequencing was performed on PBMCs. The TCR comes from a human donor in good health. Some clones in this sample may be carry-over from other donors' samples. Here the CDR3 DNA reads TGTGCCAGCAGCTTCCGGGACTCCTCGACCTACGAGCAGTACTTC. Its translation is CASSFRDSSTYEQYF. Complete variable domain (other parts from reference TRBV7-8 and TRBJ2-7): GAGVSQSPRYKVAKRGQDVALRCDPISGHVSLFWYQQALGQGPEFLTYFQNEAQLDKSGLPSDRFFAERPEGSVSTLKIQRTQQEDSAVYLCASSFRDSSTYEQYFGPGTRLTVT.